The 32 T cell receptor beta chains presented below share a single source sample, sequenced in a study of identical twins. TCRdb used MiXCR to reprocess the 5' RACE reads, holding one entry per CDR3 protein. The sample includes 200,000 to 300,000 distinct CDR3 sequences, approximately 6.8% of them seen just once. The data also belong to a second study, concerning yellow fever vaccine responses in identical twins.

Source material: CD8+ T cells sorted from blood. The receptor set was obtained from a young woman in good health.

This clonotype was detected only a few times. CDR3 sequence reads: CASSSRGQGANTGELFF. The CDR3 bases are TGTGCCAGCAGCTCCAGGGGACAGGGGGCAAACACCGGGGAGCTGTTTTTT. The V call is TRBV7-9, the J call TRBJ2-2; 12 bases match TRBD1. There are 17 residues in the CDR3. CDR1 is SEHNR and CDR2 is FQNEAQ in the germline V gene (reference sequence). V lost 4 bases and J lost 2; bases outside the gene matches: 5.

Only a few counts were recorded for this clonotype. The chain employs TRBV7-9 and TRBJ2-5; 7 bases agree with TRBD2. This CDR3 has 15 residues. The trim removed 3 bases at V and 2 bases at J, leaving 6 bases unmatched. Germline lookup yields CDR1 SEHNR and CDR2 FQNEAQ (reference sequence). CDR3 sequence (DNA): TGTGCCAGCAGCTTCCCCCCAGCGGGACAAGAGACCCAGTACTTC. It is translated as CASSFPPAGQETQYF.

The rearrangement joins TRBV27 to TRBJ2-3, with D perhaps being TRBD1 or TRBD2 (6 bases each). This CDR3 region has 13 residues. The V end lost 3 bases, the J end lost 5 bases, and 9 bases lay between the germline ends. The V gene's germline CDR1 is MNHEY and CDR2 SMNVEV (reference sequence). CDR3 loop: CASSLGGRDTQYF. CDR3 nucleotides: TGTGCCAGCAGTTTGGGGGGCCGAGATACGCAGTATTTT.

This clonotype was seen a few times. The genes are TRBV9 and TRBJ2-5; 7 nucleotides align to TRBD2. The germline V gene has CDR1 SGDLS and CDR2 YYNGEE. The CDR3 totals 16 residues. The V segment lost 0 bases and the J segment 0 bases; nucleotides outside the gene matches: 5. The CDR3, as DNA: TGTGCCAGCAGCGTAGAGGTGCGGGGGTACCAAGAGACCCAGTACTTC. Its translation is CASSVEVRGYQETQYF.

In this sample, this clonotype turned up many times. Germline and junction disagree at one end, which may indicate a read error. Here the CDR3 DNA reads TGTGCCAGCAGTTTGATGGATGATCAGTTCTTC. Encoded protein: CASSLMDDQFF. The J gene is TRBJ2-1, the V gene TRBV12-3 or TRBV12-4; D unclear. The CDR3 totals 11 residues.

The chain carries TRBV28 and TRBJ2-3; 13 bases line up with TRBD2. V lost 6 bases and J lost 3; bases outside the gene matches: 12. Germline V gives CDR1 MDHEN, CDR2 SYDVKM. CDR3 length: 18 residues. The CDR3, as DNA: TGTGCCAGCAGCTCGCCCGGGACTAGCGGGGATGCGACAGATACGCAGTATTTT. It encodes CASSSPGTSGDATDTQYF. The full variable domain, its missing parts supplied by reference TRBV28 and TRBJ2-3, is DVKVTQSSRYLVKRTGEKVFLECVQDMDHENMFWYRQDPGLGLRLIYFSYDVKMKEKGDIPEGYSVSREKKERFSLILESASTNQTSMYLCASSSPGTSGDATDTQYFGPGTRLTVL.

This chain connects TRBV27 to TRBJ2-1, with 10 nucleotides matching TRBD1. The germline V gene has CDR1 MNHEY and CDR2 SMNVEV (reference sequence). The CDR3 is 15 residues long. Trimming cost V 6 bases and J 4 bases; bases outside gene matches: 6. Here the CDR3 reads CASRSRQGAYNEQFF. For the CDR3, the DNA is TGTGCCAGCAGAAGTCGACAGGGGGCTTACAATGAGCAGTTCTTC.

The table lists this clonotype with many counts. The chain carries TRBV15 and TRBJ1-2, with D unclear. V shed 3 bases and J shed 2 bases, with 10 bases lying between them. CDR1 is LNHNV, CDR2 YYDKDF, per germline (reference sequence). The CDR3 length is 14 residues. CDR3 bases: TGTGCCACCAGCAGGACGGACCGGAACTATGGCTACACCTTC. It translates to CATSRTDRNYGYTF.

In this sample, this clonotype turned up many times. The chain couples TRBV12-3 or TRBV12-4 to TRBJ2-6, with D perhaps TRBD1 (5 bases). V lost 4 bases and J lost 2, with 6 bases in between. The CDR3 runs to 14 residues. Written as DNA, the CDR3 is TGTGCCAGCAGTTCAGGGACTGGGGCCAACGTCCTGACTTTC. Amino acids: CASSSGTGANVLTF.

In its sample, this clonotype was seen a few times. V and J are TRBV27 and TRBJ2-5; 7 bases fit TRBD2. The CDR3 covers 13 residues. Trimming cost V 7 bases and J 3 bases; bases outside gene matches: 5. Per germline, CDR1 MNHEY and CDR2 SMNVEV (reference sequence). The CDR3 DNA follows: TGTGCCAGCAAAGTCCTAGCGGAAGAGACCCAGTACTTC. This gives the protein CASKVLAEETQYF.

This clonotype was found a few times. This sequence joins TRBV27 and TRBJ1-1; weak D call: TRBD1 (6 bases). Germline lookup yields CDR1 MNHEY and CDR2 SMNVEV (reference sequence). Trimming left V 2 bases short and J 5 bases short, with 18 bases between. The CDR3 is 16 residues long. The CDR3 nucleotides read TGTGCCAGCAGTTTACCCGGCGGGGGGCCGGGAACTGAAGCTTTCTTT. This gives the protein CASSLPGGGPGTEAFF.

The chain employs TRBV25-1 and TRBJ2-1, with 11 bases lining up with TRBD2. Trimming took 8 bases from V and 8 from J; bases not matched to a gene: 11. Per germline, CDR1 MGHDK and CDR2 SYGVNS. The CDR3 contains 15 residues. The CDR3 reads CASSQLAGDRDEQFF. CDR3 DNA: TGTGCCAGCTCACAACTAGCGGGGGACCGAGATGAGCAGTTCTTC. The variable domain in full, with the rest retrieved from reference TRBV25-1 and TRBJ2-1, is EADIYQTPRYLVIGTGKKITLECSQTMGHDKMYWYQQDPGMELHLIHYSYGVNSTEKGDLSSESTVSRIRTEHFPLTLESARPSHTSQYLCASSQLAGDRDEQFFGPGTRLTVL.

This clonotype was observed at least ten times. V gene TRBV12-3 or TRBV12-4 combines with J gene TRBJ2-1, with a tentative D call TRBD1 (5 bases). The CDR3 totals 12 residues. Trimming cost V 8 bases and J 5 bases, with 10 bases left between them. DNA of the CDR3: TGTGCCAGCTCGGCAGGGAACAATGAGCAGTTCTTC. Amino acids: CASSAGNNEQFF.

This clonotype was seen more than once but under ten times. The rearrangement joins TRBV19 to TRBJ2-7; the match to TRBD1 covers 7 bases. With V trimmed by 4 bases and J by 3 bases, 9 bases remained unmatched. Germline V gives CDR1 LNHDA, CDR2 SQIVND (reference sequence). The CDR3 sequence is 15 residues long. CDR3 sequence: CASSSGPGTDYEQYF. The CDR3, as DNA: TGTGCCAGTAGTAGCGGCCCCGGGACAGACTACGAGCAGTACTTC. Full variable domain (rest looked up from reference TRBV19 and TRBJ2-7): DGGITQSPKYLFRKEGQNVTLSCEQNLNHDAMYWYRQDPGQGLRLIYYSQIVNDFQKGDIAEGYSVSREKKESFPLTVTSAQKNPTAFYLCASSSGPGTDYEQYFGPGTRLTVT.

Ten or more counts support this clonotype. V gene TRBV5-1 combines with J gene TRBJ2-1; D call uncertain. This CDR3 is built from 13 residues. V was clipped by 7 bases and J by 6 bases, with 14 bases between them. CDR1 is SGHRS, CDR2 YFSETQ, per germline. Here the CDR3 reads CASEATFSNEQFF. DNA for the CDR3: TGCGCCAGCGAGGCTACCTTTTCCAATGAGCAGTTCTTC.

The V and J genes are TRBV6-1 and TRBJ2-1; 8 nucleotides line up with TRBD2. The CDR3 totals 17 residues. Germline-derived CDR1 and CDR2 are MNHNS and SASEGT. V shed 8 bases and J 5 bases; nucleotides not matched to a gene: 17. The CDR3 loop is CASETNSRTSRHNEQFF. CDR3 nucleotides: TGTGCCAGCGAAACCAACTCCCGGACTAGCAGACACAATGAGCAGTTCTTC.

This clonotype was recorded at least ten times. V and J are TRBV20-1 and TRBJ1-2, with TRBD1 matching 7 bases. This CDR3 spans 14 amino acids. V gave up 1 base and J gave up 7 bases; unmatched junction bases: 9. CDR1 DFQATT and CDR2 SNEGSKA come from the germline V gene (reference sequence). CDR3 bases: TGCAGTGCTAGAGTTTCTACAGGGGATATTGGCTACACCTTC. It is translated as CSARVSTGDIGYTF.

The chain links TRBV3-1 to TRBJ2-7; tentative D call: TRBD1 (6 bases). Germline-derived CDR1 and CDR2 are LGHDT and YNNKEL (reference sequence). This CDR3 has 15 amino acids. Trimming took 3 bases from V and 3 from J, leaving 15 bases between them. This chain's CDR3 is CASSQGTGHLYEQYF. The DNA of the CDR3 is TGTGCCAGCAGCCAGGGAACGGGACACCTCTACGAGCAGTACTTC.

This clonotype was observed a handful of times. The J gene is TRBJ2-1, the V gene TRBV4-2; tentatively, D is TRBD2 (6 bases). The CDR3 contains 17 residues. Germline CDR1 is LGHNA and CDR2 is YNFKEQ. Trimming removed 1 base from V and 6 bases from J, with 19 bases in between. This chain's CDR3 is CASSQVAPWGVRNEQFF. The CDR3 bases are TGTGCCAGCAGCCAAGTGGCCCCTTGGGGGGTCCGCAATGAGCAGTTCTTC.

This clonotype was observed many times. The rearrangement joins TRBV5-1 to TRBJ2-6; TRBD1 matches at 8 bases. This CDR3 has 16 amino acids. In germline, CDR1 is SGHRS, CDR2 YFSETQ. J gave up 0 bases and V 4 bases, and 3 bases lay outside the gene matches. Written as DNA, the CDR3 is TGCGCCAGCAGCAAGGGACAGGACTCTGGGGCCAACGTCCTGACTTTC. Translation gives CASSKGQDSGANVLTF.

This clonotype was seen a few times. The rearrangement uses TRBV6-1 and TRBJ2-7, with D possibly being TRBD1 (6 bases). The V gene lost 6 bases and the J gene lost 3 bases, with 15 bases spanning the gap. CDR3 length: 14 residues. The germline V gene has CDR1 MNHNS and CDR2 SASEGT. The CDR3 DNA reads TGTGCCAGCAGCCGAGATACAGGGTTCTACGAGCAGTACTTC. Translating gives CASSRDTGFYEQYF.

The V call is TRBV6-1, the J call TRBJ2-3, with 9 bases lining up with TRBD2. This CDR3 is 15 amino acids long. Germline V gene lookup returns CDR1 MNHNS and CDR2 SASEGT. V was pared by 4 bases and J by 0 bases, with 2 bases of the junction left unmatched. The CDR3 loop is CASSVTSGSTDTQYF. Here the CDR3 DNA reads TGTGCCAGCAGTGTCACTAGCGGGAGCACAGATACGCAGTATTTT.

The chain employs TRBV6-4 and TRBJ2-3; perhaps TRBD1 as D (6 bases). The CDR3 is 14 residues long. The V gene's germline CDR1 is MRHNA and CDR2 SNTAGT. Between the trimmed V and J ends, which lost 6 bases and 2 bases, there was a span of 12 bases. CDR3 in DNA: TGTGCCAGCAGCCAAGGACAGACCACAGATACGCAGTATTTT. Protein: CASSQGQTTDTQYF.

This clonotype was seen only a few times. Its ends do not fully match the called genes, so a read error is possible. The rearrangement links TRBV4-1 to TRBJ2-5, with a possible D match to TRBD1 (6 bases). Germline lookup yields CDR1 MGHRA and CDR2 YSYEKL. The CDR3 totals 13 residues. The CDR3 nucleotides are TGCGCCAGCAGCCAAGGGTGGGCGGACAGCCTCCACTTC. It specifies CASSQGWADSLHF.

In its sample, this clonotype was seen a few times. As DNA, the CDR3 is TGTGCCAGCAGCCAAGGGGGACAGTACTATGGCTACACCTTC. This sequence encodes CASSQGGQYYGYTF. The genes are TRBV3-1 and TRBJ1-2, with 7 bases aligning to TRBD1. Germline loops: CDR1 LGHDT, CDR2 YNNKEL (reference sequence). Trimming cost V 1 base and J 3 bases; bases outside gene matches: 2. This CDR3 spans 14 amino acids.

V is TRBV18 and J is TRBJ1-5, with D maybe TRBD1 (5 bases). CDR1 KGHSH and CDR2 LQKENI come from the germline V gene. V lost 3 bases and J 4 bases, leaving 13 bases between the germline ends. There are 15 residues in the CDR3. The CDR3 here is CASSPAAGWNQPQHF. CDR3 nucleotide sequence: TGTGCCAGCTCACCGGCGGCAGGGTGGAATCAGCCCCAGCATTTT.

In this sample, this clonotype turned up a few times. J is TRBJ1-2 and V is TRBV2, with D unresolved. The ends were cut back, 1 base at V and 4 bases at J, with 25 bases in the middle. The CDR3 length is 19 residues. Germline V lookup: CDR1 SNHLY, CDR2 FYNNEI. CDR3 DNA: TGTGCCAGCAGTGAAGGGTCTTTGGGTGTGGCAGGAATATCCTATGGCTACACCTTC. This codes for CASSEGSLGVAGISYGYTF. Using reference TRBV2 and TRBJ1-2 for the parts outside the CDR3, the full variable domain is EPEVTQTPSHQVTQMGQEVILRCVPISNHLYFYWYRQILGQKVEFLVSFYNNEISEKSEIFDDQFSVERPDGSNFTLKIRSTKLEDSAMYFCASSEGSLGVAGISYGYTFGSGTRLTVV.

This clonotype came up a few times. This CDR3 reads CASSLDPRAGGDEQFF. CDR3 sequence (DNA): TGTGCCAGCAGCTTAGATCCTCGGGCGGGGGGGGATGAGCAGTTCTTC. V is TRBV7-6 and J is TRBJ2-1; 9 nucleotides agree with TRBD2. Unmatched junction bases numbered 9, after V lost 1 base and J lost 8 bases. Germline V gene data show CDR1 as SGHVS and CDR2 as FNYEAQ. The CDR3 has 16 amino acids.

This clonotype was detected a few times. The chain combines TRBV5-6 with TRBJ2-3, with 8 bases matching TRBD2. CDR3 length: 20 amino acids. Germline V gene sequence: CDR1 SGHDT, CDR2 YYEEEE. V lost 3 bases, J lost 2 bases, and 20 bases stayed unmatched. The chain's CDR3 is CASSSRGAGGFLPPTDTQYF. The CDR3, as DNA: TGTGCCAGCAGCTCGCGAGGGGCGGGAGGTTTCCTCCCCCCCACAGATACGCAGTATTTT.

This clonotype has more than one count but fewer than ten. The gene calls are TRBV20-1 and TRBJ2-7, with D perhaps matching TRBD2 (6 bases). This CDR3 spans 15 amino acids. Looked up from germline, CDR1 is DFQATT and CDR2 is SNEGSKA (reference sequence). Trimming cost V 2 bases and J 2 bases, with 16 bases left between them. CDR3 amino acids: CSARTFRELAYEQYF. CDR3 in DNA: TGCAGTGCTAGAACTTTTCGGGAGTTGGCCTACGAGCAGTACTTC.

This clonotype has a handful of counts. The chain has TRBV20-1 and TRBJ2-2; 9 bases align to TRBD2. J gave up 2 bases and V 6 bases, and 4 bases lay outside the gene matches. The CDR3 sequence is 14 residues long. Per germline, CDR1 DFQATT and CDR2 SNEGSKA (reference sequence). CDR3 region: CSAIAGVNTGELFF. DNA of the CDR3: TGCAGTGCGATAGCGGGGGTTAACACCGGGGAGCTGTTTTTT.

This clonotype has at least ten counts. This sequence joins TRBV29-1 and TRBJ2-3, with TRBD1 matching over 8 bases. Germline CDR1 reads SQVTM; CDR2 reads ANQGSEA. The CDR3 sequence is 13 residues long. The V segment lost 8 bases and the J segment 5 bases; nucleotides outside the gene matches: 9. This CDR3 reads CSLLTGEVDTQYF. Written as DNA, the CDR3 is TGCAGCTTATTGACAGGGGAGGTAGATACGCAGTATTTT.